The TCR beta chain under discussion was sequenced for a study of shared clonotypes between healthy human individuals. Overall study: The cohort comprised two women and a few men. Their ages spanned 18 to 49 years. Plates per donor: three CD4 naive, three CD4 memory, two CD8 naive, one CD8 memory.

The split of CD4+ cells yielded CD45RA+ naive and CD45RA-negative memory subsets. Regarding the study as a whole: As a rule, naive subsets had a larger estimated richness than memory subsets.

The germline V gene has CDR1 SGHDN and CDR2 FVKESK. There are 17 residues in the CDR3. The assay was immunoSEQ multiplex PCR, and TCRdb's table has in-frame clones only and misses some. The sample has millions of clones, 85% to 95% seen once. About this clone itself: Its antigen is unidentified. At one end the junction does not follow the germline gene, possibly because of a read error.

The TCR was taken from a man in his late teens or twenties in good health. The chain joins TRBV14 to TRBJ1-6; a possible D gene is TRBD1 (6 bases). Sequenced material: naive CD4+ T cells sorted from blood. As to subset: CD45RA+ positively selected. CDR3 sequence reads: CASSKEGGGSYNSPLHF. In DNA form, the CDR3 reads TGTGCCAGCAGCAAAGAGGGGGGAGGCTCCTATAATTCACCCCTCCACTTT.